This is a list of T cell receptor beta chains from one sample in a study of persistence of HIV-infected CD4 T cells. No antigen has been assigned to these receptors. Method: immunoSEQ multiplex PCR; TCRdb's copy keeps in-frame clones and lacks some. This table holds fewer than 50,000 clones, roughly nine tenths found once. Specimen: CD4+ T cells sorted from PBMCs after approximately 19-hour stimulation, collected from a patient who received antiretroviral therapy. All receptors come from an adult man with HIV who was CMV-seropositive. Both conserved end residues are part of each CDR3. A D gene is named only where the DNA matches it firmly. Expanded clones are given a class, and other clones once, few, many or no size at all.

>once|TRBJ2-1|TRBV7-6|-
CASSLEDRADLYNEQFF
TGTGCCAGCAGCTTAGAGGATCGGGCAGACCTATACAATGAGCAGTTCTTC
>-|TRBJ2-3|TRBV7-9|-
CASSLGQKIVDTQYF
TGTGCCAGCAGCTTAGGCCAGAAGATTGTGGATACGCAGTATTTT
>once|TRBJ2-5|TRBV3-1/TRBV3-2|-
CASSQNPGNMGETQYF
TGTGCCAGCAGCCAAAATCCGGGGAATATGGGGGAGACCCAGTACTTC
>once|TRBJ2-4|TRBV18|TRBD2
CASSPLPGGDNIQYF
TGTGCCAGCTCACCGCTACCTGGGGGGGACAACATTCAGTACTTC
>-|TRBJ1-2|TRBV9|TRBD1
CASSVDRTGTGYTF
TGTGCCAGCAGCGTAGACCGGACAGGGACCGGCTACACCTTC
>once|TRBJ2-1|TRBV5-1|-
CASSWTLGAPEHNEQFF
TGCGCCAGCAGCTGGACCCTAGGGGCCCCCGAACACAATGAGCAGTTCTTC
>-|TRBJ2-1|TRBV3-1/TRBV3-2|-
CASSQGSGGGYNEQFF
TGTGCCAGCAGCCAAGGCTCGGGTGGGGGGTACAATGAGCAGTTCTTC
>-|TRBJ2-2|TRBV30|-
CASGGNTGELFF
TGTGCCTCCGGGGGGAACACCGGGGAGCTGTTTTTT
>-|TRBJ1-1|TRBV10-2|-
CASTGGRTEAFF
TGCGCCAGCACCGGGGGGAGGACTGAAGCTTTCTTT
>-|TRBJ2-2|TRBV30|-
CAWTSRTGRPNTGELFF
TGTGCCTGGACCTCACGCACCGGACGACCGAACACCGGGGAGCTGTTTTTT